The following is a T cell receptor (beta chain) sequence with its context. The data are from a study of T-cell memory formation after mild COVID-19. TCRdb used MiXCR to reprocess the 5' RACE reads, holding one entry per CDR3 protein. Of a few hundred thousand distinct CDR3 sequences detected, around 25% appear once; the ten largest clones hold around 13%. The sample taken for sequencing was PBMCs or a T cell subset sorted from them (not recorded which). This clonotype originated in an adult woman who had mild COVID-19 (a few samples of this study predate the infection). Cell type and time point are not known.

CDR3 sequence: CSASRHLTEAFF. The CDR3 DNA sequence: TGCAGTGCTAGCAGACACCTCACTGAAGCTTTCTTT. The chain combines TRBV20-1 with TRBJ1-1; no clear D. Trimming pared 3 bases from V and 4 bases from J, leaving 9 bases between. This CDR3 is 12 amino acids long. The germline V gene has CDR1 DFQATT and CDR2 SNEGSKA (reference sequence).